This is a list of T cell receptor beta chains from one sample in a study of post-analysis software for immune sequencing data. One entry per CDR3 protein results from TCRdb running MiXCR on the PCR reads. The table has around 200,000 distinct CDR3 sequences, 29% seen once. Sample: blood. These TCRs come from a girl under 18 with multiple sclerosis. Each CDR3 is given with its conserved first and last residue. The D gene is left open where the match is weak. The size of a clone is reported for some rows only, either as once, few or many, or as a class for expanded clones.

size	V	D	J	DNA	CDR3
.	TRBV5-1	TRBD2	TRBJ2-5	TGCGCCAGCAGCCCTTGGGCACAGACTAGCGGGAGGGGAGAGACCCAGTACTTC	CASSPWAQTSGRGETQYF
many	TRBV5-1	.	TRBJ2-5	TGCGCCAGCAGGGAGGTAGAGACCCAGTACTTC	CASREVETQYF
many	TRBV11-2	TRBD2	TRBJ2-7	TGTGCCAGCAGCTTACTAGCGGGAGGGTCCTACGAGCAGTACTTC	CASSLLAGGSYEQYF
many	TRBV29-1	TRBD2	TRBJ2-7	TGCAGCGTTGTAAGGACTAGCGGGAGTACCTACGAGCAGTACTTC	CSVVRTSGSTYEQYF
few	TRBV6-5	TRBD1	TRBJ1-5	TGTGCCAGGGGGGAAGAGACAGGGGGAGGTCAGCCCCAGCATTTT	CARGEETGGGQPQHF
few	TRBV6-1	.	TRBJ2-1	TGTGCCAGCAGTACCCGGGGATCTGGTGAGCAGTTCTTC	CASSTRGSGEQFF
many	TRBV4-1	.	TRBJ2-7	TGCGCCAGCAGCCAAGGCGGGTCTTACGAGCAGTACTTC	CASSQGGSYEQYF
.	TRBV5-1	TRBD1	TRBJ2-4	TGCGCCAGCAGCTTGGGCCCGGGACAGGGAACCTACGGGCAGTACTTC	CASSLGPGQGTYGQYF
many	TRBV10-3	TRBD2	TRBJ2-3	TGTGCCATCAGTGGCGGGGCTAGCGGATCCACAGATACGCAGTATTTT	CAISGGASGSTDTQYF
.	TRBV7-3	TRBD2	TRBJ2-3	TGTGCCAGCAGCGATAGCGGGGGGCCGGCGGATACGCAGTATTTT	CASSDSGGPADTQYF
.	TRBV6-1	TRBD2	TRBJ2-7	TGTGCCAGCAGGGAAGCGGGGGGCTACGAGCAGTACTTC	CASREAGGYEQYF
.	TRBV5-6	TRBD2	TRBJ2-3	TGTGCCAGCAGCACTACTAGCGGGGGCAATTATTTT	CASSTTSGGNYF
few	TRBV20-1	.	TRBJ2-5	TGCAGTGCCCCGACAGGTTCGGAGACCCAGTACTTC	CSAPTGSETQYF
few	TRBV5-1	.	TRBJ1-1	TGCGCCAGCAGCTTCAACATGAACACTGAAGCTTTCTTT	CASSFNMNTEAFF
.	TRBV7-9	.	TRBJ1-1	TGTGCCAACCGACCCGGGGCCGACAGACAGAACACTGAAGCTTTCTTT	CANRPGADRQNTEAFF
many	TRBV27	.	TRBJ2-7	TGTGCCAGCAGTTTATCTCCCAGCTACGAGCAGTACTTC	CASSLSPSYEQYF
.	TRBV30	.	TRBJ2-7	TGTGCCTGGAGTGTGGGTCCCTCCTACGAGCAGTACTTC	CAWSVGPSYEQYF
.	TRBV5-1	.	TRBJ1-4	TGCGCCAGCAGCACAACCGGGAGGCGAGATGAAAAACTGTTTTTT	CASSTTGRRDEKLFF
.	TRBV12-3/TRBV12-4	.	TRBJ2-7	TGTGCCAGCAGTTTAAAACAGTACTACGAGCAGTACTTC	CASSLKQYYEQYF
many	TRBV4-1	.	TRBJ2-1	TGCGCCAGCAGCCAAGATGGCGGCTCCTACAATGAGCAGTTCTTC	CASSQDGGSYNEQFF
.	TRBV5-5	.	TRBJ2-7	TGTGCCAGCAGCTTGGGAGGGGGCGGGAACGAGCAGTACTTC	CASSLGGGGNEQYF
.	TRBV20-1	TRBD2	TRBJ2-4	TGCAGTGCTAGAGTCAGCGGGAATGAGCAGTACTTC	CSARVSGNEQYF
many	TRBV5-1	.	TRBJ2-1	TGCGCCAGCAGCCCCGGGGGAGGGGGCAATGAGCAGTTCTTC	CASSPGGGGNEQFF
.	TRBV5-1	.	TRBJ2-3	TGCGCCAGCAGCTTGGTCGGCAGCCACACAGATACGCAGTATTTT	CASSLVGSHTDTQYF
many	TRBV12-3/TRBV12-4	.	TRBJ2-7	TGTGCCAGCAGCACCGTACAGGGCTACGAGCAGTACTTC	CASSTVQGYEQYF
many	TRBV12-3/TRBV12-4	.	TRBJ2-3	TGTGCCAGCAGCACAAACACAGATACGCAGTATTTT	CASSTNTDTQYF
few	TRBV6-5	.	TRBJ1-6	TGTGCCAGCAGTTATTCCGGTAGTAATAATTCACCCCTCCACTTT	CASSYSGSNNSPLHF
.	TRBV6-5	.	TRBJ1-5	TGTGCCAGCAGTCACCGCCGACTTAGGGACCGGGTTACCAATCAGCCCCAGCATTTT	CASSHRRLRDRVTNQPQHF
few	TRBV5-1	TRBD1	TRBJ1-1	TGCGCCAGCAGCTACTACAGGGGGCGGAACACTGAAGCTTTCTTT	CASSYYRGRNTEAFF
.	TRBV5-5	.	TRBJ2-3	TGTGCCAGCAGCTTCCCGGGTCCCACAGATACGCAGTATTTT	CASSFPGPTDTQYF
.	TRBV10-2	.	TRBJ1-1	TGCGCCAGCAGCCACGACACTCCTGAAGCTTTCTTT	CASSHDTPEAFF
few	TRBV5-1	.	TRBJ2-5	TGCGCCAGCAGCTTGGGAAAGGGGCGCAGAGAGACCCAGTACTTC	CASSLGKGRRETQYF
.	TRBV18	.	TRBJ2-7	TGTGCCAGCTCACCACAGGGGGGGGACTACGAGCAGTACTTC	CASSPQGGDYEQYF
many	TRBV7-8	TRBD2	TRBJ2-7	TGTGCCAGCAGCCCACCGGGGGGGGAAGACGAGCAGTACTTC	CASSPPGGEDEQYF
.	TRBV2	.	TRBJ1-3	TGTGCCAGCAGTGAAGGGGACCCAGGGGGAAACACCATATATTTT	CASSEGDPGGNTIYF
many	TRBV5-1	.	TRBJ2-7	TGCGCCAGCAGCTTGGTCGCACCTAACTACGAGCAGTACTTC	CASSLVAPNYEQYF
many	TRBV20-1	.	TRBJ1-2	TGCAGTGCTAGAGTAGCTGACAACTATGGCTACACCTTC	CSARVADNYGYTF
.	TRBV5-5	.	TRBJ2-5	TGTGCCAGCGGAGGGACGGACCAAGAGACCCAGTACTTC	CASGGTDQETQYF
many	TRBV7-2	.	TRBJ2-3	TGTGCCAGCAGCTTAGCGATCCGGCAGGGCCCGCAGTATTTT	CASSLAIRQGPQYF
.	TRBV6-6	.	TRBJ2-7	TGTGCCACCCGAGACAGGGTTTCGGGAGAGCGGTACTTC	CATRDRVSGERYF
.	TRBV20-1	TRBD2	TRBJ2-5	TGCAGTGCTAGTAGGGGGACTCCGGGACTAGCGGGCGATAATGAGCAGTACTTC	CSASRGTPGLAGDNEQYF